The TCR beta chain described here comes from a study of persistence of HIV-infected CD4 T cells. Whole-study results and caveats: The rare CMV-responding cells with HIV-1 proviruses were not separately TCR-sequenced. CMV- and Gag-responding cells had lower TCRbeta richness than CD3/CD28-responding cells. TCR oligoclonality correlated with proviral oligoclonality in the same sorted populations.

Worth noting for this clone: Its target is unknown.

The immunoSEQ assay was version 4, run in survey mode. Profiling relied on immunoSEQ multiplex PCR, and the TCRdb table lists in-frame clones only, not all of them. Seen here are around 45,000 clones, approximately 91% observed once, and the top ten hold around 1.8%. J lost 4 bases, V lost 5 bases, and 3 bases had no gene match. The CDR3 length is 13 residues. The V gene's germline CDR1 is SGHVS and CDR2 FQNEAQ. Nonspecific anti-CD3/anti-CD28 bead stimulation represents the broad CD4+ T cell repertoire. Sorting selected CD4+ T cells upregulating both CD40 ligand and CD69. Suppressive ART was started during chronic HIV-1 infection in these adults.

The chain has TRBV7-8 and TRBJ2-3; 7 nucleotides match TRBD1. The material was CD4+ T cells sorted from PBMCs after roughly 17-hour stimulation, obtained from a patient who received antiretroviral therapy. This sequence originates from an adult man with HIV who was CMV-seropositive. The CDR3 DNA is TGTGCCAGCAGCCGACAGGGTGCAGATACGCAGTATTTT. Translating gives CASSRQGADTQYF.